This TCR beta chain was recorded in a study of cytomegalovirus exposure and HLA in healthy donors. Study-level results: Among TCR beta chains of equal frequency, HLA-associated ones were more clonally expanded in a later analysis. Most CMV-associated TCR beta chains were later found to appear HLA-restricted.

CDR1 is SNHLY and CDR2 is FYNNEI in the germline V gene. This CDR3 has 11 residues. V lost 4 bases and J 3 bases, leaving 4 bases between the germline ends. The table lists this clone with a count of one. Its antigen is unidentified. It was with 60 Vbeta and 13 Jbeta primers that the PCR ran. Only in-frame clones appear in the TCRdb table, and some are missing; sequencing was by immunoSEQ multiplex PCR. The sample comprises 33,000 or so clones, approximately 76% of which are singletons, and 8.4% rests with the top ten. The chain employs TRBV2 and TRBJ2-7; D call uncertain. The receptor comes from a woman under 40 in good health and CMV-seropositive. Sequenced input: PBMCs. CDR3 in amino acids: CASSGSYEQYF. For the CDR3, the DNA is TGTGCCAGCAGTGGGAGCTACGAGCAGTACTTC.